These 13 T cell receptor beta chains share one sample of origin, sequenced in a study of T cell changes during pregnancy in multiple sclerosis. The assay was immunoSEQ multiplex PCR, and TCRdb's table has in-frame clones only and misses some. The top ten hold approximately 8.7% of the sample, which has fewer than 15,000 clones, about nine tenths seen once. Material: CD8+ T cells from peripheral blood mononuclear cells, obtained in the first trimester of pregnancy. These TCRs come from a female donor with multiple sclerosis, enrolled in a pregnancy study.

The chain employs TRBV7-8 and TRBJ2-5; weak D call: TRBD1 (5 bases). Per germline, CDR1 SGHVS and CDR2 FQNEAQ. Trimming took off 0 bases at V and 3 bases at J, with 8 bases between the two ends. The CDR3 runs 14 residues. The CDR3 spells CASSLAGRKETQYF. The DNA of the CDR3 is TGTGCCAGCAGCTTAGCGGGGCGGAAAGAGACCCAGTACTTC.

The V gene is TRBV28, the J gene TRBJ2-7; no definite D call. Trimming removed 3 bases from V and 3 bases from J, with 9 bases in between. The CDR3 is 13 amino acids. Germline CDR1 and CDR2: MDHEN and SYDVKM. The CDR3 region is CASSLNIIYEQYF. CDR3 DNA: TGTGCCAGCAGTTTGAACATAATCTACGAGCAGTACTTC.

This clone was counted a few times. The chain is built from TRBV6-4 and TRBJ2-2; D is unresolved. V lost 0 bases and J lost 1, with 3 bases in between. CDR1 MRHNA and CDR2 SNTAGT come from the germline V gene. CDR3 size: 14 residues. The CDR3 sequence: CASSDSLNTGELFF. The CDR3 bases are TGTGCCAGCAGTGACTCACTGAACACCGGGGAGCTGTTTTTT.

This rearrangement joins TRBV7-2 to TRBJ2-7, with D perhaps TRBD2 (6 bases). The germline V gene has CDR1 SGHTA and CDR2 FQGNSA. The length of the CDR3 is 13 residues. V lost 4 bases, J lost 3 bases, and 10 bases lay in between. The CDR3 DNA sequence: TGTGCCAGCAGCTCGGGGCGGGGCTACGAGCAGTACTTC. It is translated as CASSSGRGYEQYF.

The CDR3 DNA reads as TGTGCCAGCAGCTTCTTCCCCCCCGGGACAGAAGTCTTTGAAGCTTTCTTT. Amino acids: CASSFFPPGTEVFEAFF. The chain is built from TRBV7-2 and TRBJ1-1, with 7 bases matching TRBD1. With 3 bases clipped from V and 7 bases from J, the junction kept 17 bases outside the gene matches. Germline CDR1 SGHTA, CDR2 FQGNSA. The CDR3 runs 17 residues.

The chain combines TRBV5-6 with TRBJ1-2; TRBD1 might be the D (5 bases). V was clipped by 1 base and J by 3 bases, with 10 bases between them. The germline V gene has CDR1 SGHDT and CDR2 YYEEEE. The CDR3 length is 14 residues. The CDR3 loop is CASSLKGMDYGYTF. The CDR3, as DNA: TGTGCCAGCAGCTTGAAGGGGATGGACTATGGCTACACCTTC.

The table lists this clone with a count of one. The chain links TRBV9 to TRBJ2-7; 9 bases align to TRBD2. Trimming at V came to 4 bases and at J to 2 bases, leaving 7 bases not matched to a gene. Germline loops: CDR1 SGDLS, CDR2 YYNGEE. This CDR3 region has 15 residues. CDR3 residues: CASSTSGGPPYEQYF. CDR3 nucleotides: TGTGCCAGCAGCACGAGCGGGGGGCCCCCCTACGAGCAGTACTTC.

The chain links TRBV5-1 to TRBJ2-5, with 9 bases aligning to TRBD1. This CDR3 comprises 15 residues. V lost 2 bases to trimming and J lost 5 bases; unmatched junction nucleotides: 7. The germline V gene has CDR1 SGHRS and CDR2 YFSETQ. CDR3 DNA: TGCGCCAGCAGCTTCACAGGGGGCTTAAGGGAGACCCAGTACTTC. Translation: CASSFTGGLRETQYF.

This sequence joins TRBV12-5 and TRBJ1-1; TRBD1 aligns across 9 bases. Losses at the gene ends were 6 bases for V and 11 bases for J; bases not matched to a gene: 4. CDR3 size: 11 residues. Germline CDR1 is LGHNT and CDR2 is FRNRAP. The CDR3 nucleotides are TGTGCTAGTGGCCTTGACAGGGGGGCTTTCTTT. Protein: CASGLDRGAFF.

The CDR3 is CASSIVPGYNEQFF. The CDR3 coding sequence is TGTGCCAGTAGTATTGTACCCGGGTACAATGAGCAGTTCTTC. This sequence joins TRBV19 and TRBJ2-1; no reliable D call. Germline CDR1 and CDR2: LNHDA and SQIVND (reference sequence). This CDR3 has 14 residues. Trimming left V 3 bases short and J 4 bases short, with 10 bases between.

The chain has TRBV19 and TRBJ1-2, with 8 bases identical to TRBD1. Losses at the gene ends were 4 bases for V and 2 bases for J; bases not matched to a gene: 15. The V gene's germline CDR1 is LNHDA and CDR2 SQIVND (reference sequence). This CDR3 is built from 18 residues. The CDR3 DNA reads TGTGCCAGTAGTACCTCCGCTTGGGACAGGCGATTGAACTATGGCTACACCTTC. Protein sequence: CASSTSAWDRRLNYGYTF.

This clone was observed once. The chain links TRBV6-1 to TRBJ1-5; 9 nucleotides match TRBD1. V lost 4 bases and J lost 1; bases outside the gene matches: 2. Germline V lookup: CDR1 MNHNS, CDR2 SASEGT. The CDR3 contains 15 residues. CDR3 protein: CASSGTGVSNQPQHF. The CDR3 DNA follows: TGTGCCAGCAGTGGGACAGGGGTCAGCAATCAGCCCCAGCATTTT.

This clone was seen a few times. The chain couples TRBV15 to TRBJ2-1; the match to TRBD1 covers 7 bases. The CDR3 is 15 residues long. V was pared by 4 bases and J by 3 bases, with 6 bases of the junction left unmatched. CDR1 is LNHNV, CDR2 YYDKDF, per germline (reference sequence). The CDR3 DNA sequence: TGTGCCACCAGCAAGCCCCGACAGGGCTACAATGAGCAGTTCTTC. This encodes CATSKPRQGYNEQFF. Full variable domain (remainder filled in from reference TRBV15 and TRBJ2-1): DAMVIQNPRYQVTQFGKPVTLSCSQTLNHNVMYWYQQKSSQAPKLLFHYYDKDFNNEADTPDNFQSRRPNTSFCFLDIRSPGLGDTAMYLCATSKPRQGYNEQFFGPGTRLTVL.